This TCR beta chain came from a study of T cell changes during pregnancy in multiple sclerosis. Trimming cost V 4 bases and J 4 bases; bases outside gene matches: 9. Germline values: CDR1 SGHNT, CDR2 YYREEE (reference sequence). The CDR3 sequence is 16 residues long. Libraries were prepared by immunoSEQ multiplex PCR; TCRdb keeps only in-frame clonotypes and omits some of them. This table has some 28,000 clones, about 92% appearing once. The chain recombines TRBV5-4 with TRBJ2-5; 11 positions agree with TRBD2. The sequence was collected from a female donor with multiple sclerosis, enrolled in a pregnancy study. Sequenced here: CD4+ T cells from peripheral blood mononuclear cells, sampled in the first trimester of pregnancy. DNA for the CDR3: TGTGCCAGCAGCCTCACTAGCGGGGGAAGAGGAGAGACCCAGTACTTC. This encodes CASSLTSGGRGETQYF.